Presented here are 29 T cell receptor beta chains from one specimen sequenced in a study of blood T cells in healthy people across ages. A second about 7 to 11 cycle PCR used barcoded and J-beta primers. TCRdb re-analysed the 5' RACE reads in MiXCR, keeping a single row per CDR3 protein. Of approximately 780,000 distinct CDR3 sequences detected, more than 25% appear once; the ten largest clones hold under 3%. The same sample was also used in a study of T cells of mothers and their children.

The specimen sequenced was blood. These receptors all stem from a boy aged 5-17 years in good health.

The genes are TRBV9 and TRBJ2-7, with TRBD1 matching 9 bases. The CDR3 consists of 18 residues. Per germline, CDR1 SGDLS and CDR2 YYNGEE. The V gene end was trimmed by 4 bases and the J gene end by 5 bases; junction bases not matched to a gene: 19. CDR3 DNA sequence: TGTGCCAGCAGCCCCGATCCACAGGGACAGGGACGAATCCACGAGCAGTACTTC. It translates to CASSPDPQGQGRIHEQYF.

V gene TRBV28 combines with J gene TRBJ2-3; D remains ambiguous. The CDR3 has 13 residues. V shed 6 bases and J shed 0 bases, with 7 bases lying between them. Per germline, CDR1 MDHEN and CDR2 SYDVKM. Here the CDR3 DNA reads TGTGCCAGCAGGCAGCCTAGCACAGATACGCAGTATTTT. Protein product: CASRQPSTDTQYF.

The rearrangement uses TRBV5-1 and TRBJ2-5; D is ambiguous. Trimming cost V 3 bases and J 4 bases, with 7 bases left between them. CDR3 length: 12 residues. Germline V CDR1 and CDR2: SGHRS, YFSETQ. The CDR3 loop is CASSWPPETQYF. The CDR3 bases are TGCGCCAGCAGCTGGCCCCCAGAGACCCAGTACTTC.

J is TRBJ1-1 and V is TRBV7-2; no clear D. The length of the CDR3 is 13 residues. Trimming took off 0 bases at V and 6 bases at J, with 8 bases between the two ends. The germline V gene has CDR1 SGHTA and CDR2 FQGNSA. DNA for the CDR3: TGTGCCAGCAGCTTAGCTTGGGAGGCTGAAGCTTTCTTT. This codes for CASSLAWEAEAFF.

V gene TRBV3-1 combines with J gene TRBJ1-4; D call uncertain. This CDR3 contains 14 residues. The germline V gene has CDR1 LGHDT and CDR2 YNNKEL (reference sequence). Trimming removed 0 bases from V and 1 base from J, with 3 bases in between. CDR3 in amino acids: CASSQEGTNEKLFF. In nucleotides, the CDR3 is TGTGCCAGCAGCCAAGAGGGAACTAATGAAAAACTGTTTTTT.

In the case of this clonotype: At one end the junction does not follow the germline gene, possibly because of a read error. The V call is TRBV11-2, the J call TRBJ2-3; D is possibly TRBD1 (6 bases). The CDR3 length is 15 residues. Germline CDR1 reads SGHAT; CDR2 reads FQNNGV. In DNA, the CDR3 is TGTGCCAGCAGCTTAGATCCCAGGGGCATAGATACACAGTATTTT. It encodes CASSLDPRGIDTQYF.

Only a few counts were recorded for this clonotype. The chain employs TRBV24-1 and TRBJ2-5; 9 nucleotides align to TRBD1. The J call is doubtful: the DNA matches TRBJ2-7 better. The CDR3 runs to 16 residues. Germline CDR1 is KGHDR and CDR2 is SFDVKD. The CDR3 spells CATSDLTGGRDYEQYF. The DNA of the CDR3 is TGTGCCACCAGTGATTTAACAGGGGGCCGGGACTACGAGCAGTACTTC.

The CDR3: CASSYFGTLSNEQFF. The CDR3 DNA reads TGTGCCAGCAGTTACTTCGGGACTTTATCGAATGAGCAGTTCTTC. This chain uses TRBV6-2 or TRBV6-3 with TRBJ2-1; maybe TRBD2 (6 bases). This CDR3 is 15 amino acids long. CDR1 and CDR2 from the germline V gene are MNHEY and SVGEGT. Trimming shortened V by 1 base and J by 7 bases, and 14 bases separated the two germline ends.

This clonotype has just a few counts. V is TRBV5-1 and J is TRBJ2-1, with 7 bases identical to TRBD1. The CDR3 sequence is 13 residues long. Looked up from germline, CDR1 is SGHRS and CDR2 is YFSETQ. The V segment lost 1 base and the J segment 8 bases; nucleotides outside the gene matches: 3. The CDR3 nucleotides are TGCGCCAGCAGCTTGAGGCAGGGGGATGAGCAGTTCTTC. This gives the protein CASSLRQGDEQFF.

The V call is TRBV12-3 or TRBV12-4, the J call TRBJ2-4; D unresolved. The CDR3 runs to 16 residues. Between the trimmed V and J ends, which lost 6 bases and 0 bases, there was a span of 15 bases. CDR3 sequence reads: CASSPGSHSAKNIQYF. CDR3 in DNA: TGTGCCAGCAGCCCGGGCAGTCATTCAGCCAAAAACATTCAGTACTTC.

Here the CDR3 reads CASSSRPDGQFF. The CDR3, as DNA: TGTGCCAGCAGCTCTAGACCAGATGGGCAGTTCTTC. This chain uses TRBV5-5 with TRBJ2-7; D gene ambiguous. The J call could be wrong; TRBJ2-1 is a better fit for the DNA end. This CDR3 region has 12 residues. Germline V gives CDR1 SGHKS, CDR2 YYEKEE (reference sequence).

This clonotype was detected only a few times. This chain connects TRBV2 to TRBJ2-7, with D possibly being TRBD1 (6 bases). The ends were cut back, 7 bases at V and 3 bases at J, with 16 bases in the middle. The length of the CDR3 is 14 residues. Per germline, CDR1 SNHLY and CDR2 FYNNEI. The CDR3 coding sequence is TGTGCCAGCACCACCGACAGGTCGGACTACGAGCAGTACTTC. Protein product: CASTTDRSDYEQYF.

The chain is built from TRBV5-1 and TRBJ2-2, with 9 positions matching TRBD1. Trimming cost V 6 bases and J 7 bases; bases outside gene matches: 10. Germline CDR1 reads SGHRS; CDR2 reads YFSETQ. This CDR3 contains 15 residues. The CDR3 protein is CASTTLQGAGGELFF. The CDR3 DNA is TGCGCCAGCACAACCTTACAGGGGGCCGGCGGGGAGCTGTTTTTT.

This sequence joins TRBV18 and TRBJ1-1; perhaps TRBD1 as D (6 bases). This CDR3 has 15 residues. Germline-derived CDR1 and CDR2 are KGHSH and LQKENI. The V end was cut by 2 bases, the J end by 8 bases, with 18 bases between. The CDR3 is CASSPNDRSHEEAFF. CDR3 sequence (DNA): TGTGCCAGCTCACCAAACGACAGGTCGCATGAAGAAGCTTTCTTT.

This chain joins TRBV15 and TRBJ2-7, with a tentative D call TRBD2 (5 bases). Trimming left V 3 bases short and J 3 bases short, with 21 bases between. The germline gives CDR1 LNHNV, CDR2 YYDKDF (reference sequence). This CDR3 has 17 amino acids. This CDR3 is CATSSTVRYGVSYEQYF. CDR3 DNA sequence: TGTGCCACCAGCAGTACCGTCCGGTACGGGGTGAGCTACGAGCAGTACTTC.

CDR3 sequence: CASSLAGRIGYTF. The CDR3 DNA sequence: TGTGCCAGCAGCCTAGCCGGACGGATTGGCTACACCTTC. This sequence joins TRBV12-3 or TRBV12-4 and TRBJ1-2, with D hard to call. Trimming cost V 6 bases and J 7 bases, with 15 bases left between them. This CDR3 contains 13 residues.

The V gene is TRBV11-2, the J gene TRBJ2-7; D may be TRBD2 (7 bases). CDR1 SGHAT and CDR2 FQNNGV come from the germline V gene. CDR3 length: 15 residues. Trimming left V 5 bases short and J 0 bases short, with 14 bases between. The CDR3 sequence: CASSAAAGASYEQYF. The CDR3 coding sequence is TGTGCCAGCAGCGCCGCCGCGGGGGCCTCCTACGAGCAGTACTTC. Drawing the rest from reference TRBV11-2 and TRBJ2-7, the complete variable domain is EAGVAQSPRYKIIEKRQSVAFWCNPISGHATLYWYQQILGQGPKLLIQFQNNGVVDDSQLPKDRFSAERLKGVDSTLKIQPAKLEDSAVYLCASSAAAGASYEQYFGPGTRLTVT.

This clonotype was found a few times. The chain combines TRBV29-1 with TRBJ2-6, with D tentatively TRBD1 (5 bases). The V gene's germline CDR1 is SQVTM and CDR2 ANQGSEA. CDR3 length equals 14 residues. V was clipped by 3 bases and J by 4 bases, with 10 bases between them. CDR3 loop: CSVEAAGGANVLTF. CDR3 sequence (DNA): TGCAGCGTTGAGGCGGCAGGGGGGGCCAACGTCCTGACTTTC.

A few counts support this clonotype. The chain joins TRBV30 to TRBJ1-4; 8 positions match TRBD1. This CDR3 contains 13 residues. Germline assignment: CDR1 GTSNPN and CDR2 SVGIG (reference sequence). The CDR3 loop reads CVHPGQEDEKLFF. CDR3 in DNA: TGTGTCCACCCGGGACAGGAAGATGAAAAACTGTTTTTT.

A few counts support this clonotype. This chain connects TRBV29-1 to TRBJ2-4; 8 bases align to TRBD1. The CDR3 runs to 13 residues. Germline CDR1 and CDR2: SQVTM and ANQGSEA. The V gene end was trimmed by 7 bases and the J gene end by 13 bases; junction bases not matched to a gene: 15. Here the CDR3 reads CSASGDRPTLQYF. The CDR3 DNA reads TGCAGCGCCTCCGGGGACAGGCCTACGCTCCAGTACTTC.

A word on this clonotype: Given the absence of the conserved phenylalanine or tryptophan at the CDR3 end, a read error is likely. This CDR3 is CASSYSYEQYS. CDR3 DNA: TGCGCCAGCAGCTACTCCTACGAGCAGTACTCC. The rearrangement joins TRBV5-1 to TRBJ2-7; unclear D gene. CDR1 and CDR2 from the germline V gene are SGHRS and YFSETQ. The germline V and J ends were trimmed by 3 bases and 0 bases, with 1 base remaining between them. There are 11 residues in the CDR3.

The gene calls are TRBV5-5 and TRBJ2-5, with no clear D. The DNA end favors TRBJ2-7, so the J call may be wrong. The length of the CDR3 is 14 residues. CDR1 is SGHKS and CDR2 is YYEKEE in the germline V gene (reference sequence). The CDR3 DNA sequence: TGTGCCAGCAGCTTGGCGTCAGCTACCTACGAGCAGTACTTC. It encodes CASSLASATYEQYF.

This clonotype was seen only once. The rearrangement uses TRBV7-9 and TRBJ2-5; D call uncertain. Trimming cost V 6 bases and J 3 bases, with 14 bases left between them. The CDR3 spans 14 residues. From germline, CDR1 is SEHNR and CDR2 FQNEAQ (reference sequence). The CDR3 bases are TGTGCCAGCAGGGCGACGGCGGTCGAAGAGACCCAGTACTTC. Translated, it gives CASRATAVEETQYF.

In its sample, this clonotype was seen a few times. The chain links TRBV13 to TRBJ2-2, with 9 bases lining up with TRBD1. V dropped 7 bases and J dropped 4; count of bases not matched to a gene: 16. CDR1 and CDR2 (germline): PRHDT, FYEKMQ (reference sequence). The CDR3 covers 18 residues. The DNA for the CDR3 is TGTGCCAGCACCCCTCCTCTCGGGACAGGGTCTAGCACCGGGGAGCTGTTTTTT. As protein: CASTPPLGTGSSTGELFF.

This chain joins TRBV9 and TRBJ1-3; tentatively, D is TRBD1 (6 bases). V dropped 4 bases and J dropped 4 bases, with 15 bases sitting between them. This CDR3 contains 15 residues. In germline, CDR1 is SGDLS, CDR2 YYNGEE. The CDR3 DNA reads TGTGCCAGCAGCTCTAGAGGGGGTACAGGAAACACCATATATTTT. It is translated as CASSSRGGTGNTIYF.

The rearrangement uses TRBV6-1 and TRBJ2-5; 13 nucleotides match TRBD2. The V and J ends lost 4 bases and 0 bases, in that order; junction bases with no gene match: 5. The CDR3 has 17 residues. Per the germline V gene, CDR1 is MNHNS and CDR2 is SASEGT. DNA of the CDR3: TGTGCCAGCAGTGCCCGGACTAGCGGGGGCTACCAAGAGACCCAGTACTTC. Its translation is CASSARTSGGYQETQYF.

This clonotype was recorded a few times. This chain connects TRBV19 to TRBJ1-4; D uncertain. Germline V gene data show CDR1 as LNHDA and CDR2 as SQIVND (reference sequence). The CDR3 spans 14 residues. Trimming stripped 10 bases from V and 7 bases from J, with 19 bases between. Here the CDR3 DNA reads TGTGCCACCCCGTTGAGGGTAGAAGGTGAAAAACTGTTTTTT. Protein sequence: CATPLRVEGEKLFF.

This clonotype showed up just a few times. V usage is TRBV6-1 and J usage is TRBJ1-2; D is uncertain. This CDR3 spans 11 amino acids. CDR1 and CDR2 (germline): MNHNS, SASEGT. CDR3 sequence (DNA): TGTGCGGTAGGACCCAGCTATGGCTACACCTTC. Amino acids: CAVGPSYGYTF.

The V call is TRBV24-1, the J call TRBJ2-1, with unresolved D. This CDR3 has 15 residues. V shed 1 base and J shed 9 bases, with 15 bases lying between them. CDR1 and CDR2 (germline): KGHDR, SFDVKD. The CDR3 coding sequence is TGTGCCACCAGTGATTTTAGACTGCCTCACGGTGAGCAGTTCTTC. Residues: CATSDFRLPHGEQFF.